Shown below are 10 T cell receptor beta chains from a single sample sequenced in a study of OX40 agonist ivuxolimab in advanced cancers. Library preparation was by the immunoSEQ multiplex PCR assay. TCRdb obtained this table from immuneACCESS and retained in-frame rearrangements with V and J assigned. These tables miss some clones; where compared with another copy, unresolved V genes account for less than half of the shortfall, and the remainder is unexplained. This sample holds some 120,000 clones; 80% to 95% were observed only once. Jointly, the top ten make up roughly 0.85% of the sample. The material was CD4+ or CD8+ T cells sorted from blood, obtained in a trial of the OX40 agonist ivuxolimab. The receptors derive from an adult with an advanced solid tumor such as melanoma, head and neck, liver or kidney cancer.

This clone is a singleton in its sample. V and J are TRBV2 and TRBJ1-5; TRBD1 agrees at 7 bases. Trimming cost V 7 bases and J 3 bases; bases outside gene matches: 9. The CDR3 length is 15 residues. CDR1 and CDR2 from the germline V gene are SNHLY and FYNNEI. The CDR3 DNA follows: TGTGCCAGCAAAGACAGGGAGGGAGCCAATCAGCCCCAGCATTTT. The encoded protein is CASKDREGANQPQHF.

The V gene is TRBV9, the J gene TRBJ2-7; D is unclear. CDR1 and CDR2 (germline): SGDLS, YYNGEE. The CDR3 is made up of 14 amino acids. V was trimmed by 0 bases and J by 2 bases, leaving 9 bases between them. In DNA, the CDR3 is TGTGCCAGCAGCGTAGGTGAGCGAGCCTACGAGCAGTACTTC. Its protein is CASSVGERAYEQYF. Filled out from reference TRBV9 and TRBJ2-7, the complete variable domain reads DSGVTQTPKHLITATGQRVTLRCSPRSGDLSVYWYQQSLDQGLQFLIQYYNGEERAKGNILERFSAQQFPDLHSELNLSSLELGDSALYFCASSVGERAYEQYFGPGTRLTVT.

The chain has TRBV28 and TRBJ1-1; TRBD1 matches at 7 bases. The V and J ends lost 6 bases and 6 bases, in that order; junction bases with no gene match: 10. CDR1 is MDHEN and CDR2 is SYDVKM in the germline V gene. The CDR3 length is 14 residues. Here the CDR3 reads CASRSMTGRPEAFF. For the CDR3, the DNA is TGTGCCAGCAGGTCCATGACAGGGAGGCCTGAAGCTTTCTTT.

The chain joins TRBV4-3 to TRBJ2-7; no reliable D call. Looked up from germline, CDR1 is LGHNA and CDR2 is YSLEER. V was shortened by 2 bases and J by 3 bases, with 17 bases between the two germline ends. The CDR3 is 16 residues long. The CDR3 loop reads CASSQTGKLGSYEQYF. The CDR3 region has the DNA TGCGCCAGCAGCCAAACTGGAAAATTGGGAAGCTACGAGCAGTACTTC.

The chain links TRBV5-4 to TRBJ2-5; 13 nucleotides match TRBD2. The ends lost 3 bases at V and 2 bases at J; junction bases unmatched: 7. Germline loops: CDR1 SGHNT, CDR2 YYREEE (reference sequence). The length of the CDR3 is 17 residues. CDR3 DNA sequence: TGTGCCAGCAGCTCCCGGACTAGCGGGAGTAAACAAGAGACCCAGTACTTC. Translating it yields CASSSRTSGSKQETQYF.

The chain carries TRBV5-4 and TRBJ2-7, with 7 bases that match TRBD2. The CDR3 extends over 17 amino acids. The ends lost 0 bases at V and 1 base at J; junction bases unmatched: 10. CDR1 and CDR2 (germline): SGHNT, YYREEE (reference sequence). The CDR3 reads CASSLAPASGISYEQYF. DNA for the CDR3: TGTGCCAGCAGCTTGGCGCCGGCAAGCGGGATTTCCTACGAGCAGTACTTC.

The chain links TRBV28 to TRBJ1-1; D may be TRBD1 (5 bases). With 10 bases removed from V and 5 bases from J, the gap between germline ends came to 23 bases. The CDR3 has 15 amino acids. Germline values: CDR1 MDHEN, CDR2 SYDVKM. The CDR3 reads CATIPGTRSGTEAFF. In DNA, the CDR3 is TGTGCCACCATCCCAGGGACCCGGTCGGGTACTGAAGCTTTCTTT. The variable domain in full, with the rest retrieved from reference TRBV28 and TRBJ1-1, is DVKVTQSSRYLVKRTGEKVFLECVQDMDHENMFWYRQDPGLGLRLIYFSYDVKMKEKGDIPEGYSVSREKKERFSLILESASTNQTSMYLCATIPGTRSGTEAFFGQGTRLTVV.

The rearrangement links TRBV18 to TRBJ1-4, with D uncertain. The V gene lost 6 bases and the J gene lost 8 bases, with 19 bases spanning the gap. Germline V gene data show CDR1 as KGHSH and CDR2 as LQKENI. This CDR3 has 15 residues. CDR3 sequence (DNA): TGTGCCAGCTCGCCGTACAAAGGGCCGGGGGAAAAACTGTTTTTT. Translation gives CASSPYKGPGEKLFF.

The chain joins TRBV28 to TRBJ1-2; a possible D gene is TRBD1 (5 bases). Between the trimmed V and J ends, which lost 3 bases and 4 bases, there was a span of 12 bases. CDR1 is MDHEN and CDR2 is SYDVKM in the germline V gene. CDR3 length: 14 amino acids. The CDR3 DNA sequence: TGTGCCAGCAGTTTGAGAGAGACAGCCTATGGCTACACCTTC. Its translation is CASSLRETAYGYTF.

J is TRBJ2-1 and V is TRBV28, with TRBD2 matching over 8 bases. The CDR3 sequence is 14 residues long. Germline V gives CDR1 MDHEN, CDR2 SYDVKM. V lost 5 bases to trimming and J lost 8 bases; unmatched junction nucleotides: 8. The DNA for the CDR3 is TGTGCCAGCAGTCTGAGCGGGAGAACAGATGAGCAGTTCTTC. This codes for CASSLSGRTDEQFF.